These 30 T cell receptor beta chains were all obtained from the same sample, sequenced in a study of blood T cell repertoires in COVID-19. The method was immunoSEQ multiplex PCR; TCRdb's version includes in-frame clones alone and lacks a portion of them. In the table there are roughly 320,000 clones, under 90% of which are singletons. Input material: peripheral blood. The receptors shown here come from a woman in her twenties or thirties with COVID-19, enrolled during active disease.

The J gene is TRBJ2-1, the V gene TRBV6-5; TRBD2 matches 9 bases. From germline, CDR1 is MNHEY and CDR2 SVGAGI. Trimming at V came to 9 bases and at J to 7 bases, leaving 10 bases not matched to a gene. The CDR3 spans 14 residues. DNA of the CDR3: TGTGCCAGTAGTACGGGACTAGCTGGGAATGAGCAGTTCTTC. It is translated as CASSTGLAGNEQFF.

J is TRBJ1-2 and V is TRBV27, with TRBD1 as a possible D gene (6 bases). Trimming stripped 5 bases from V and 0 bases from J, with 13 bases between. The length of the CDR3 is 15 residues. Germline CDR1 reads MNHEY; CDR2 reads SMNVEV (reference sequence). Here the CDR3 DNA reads TGTGCCAGCAGTGCCTACAGGGCTTCTAACTATGGCTACACCTTC. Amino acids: CASSAYRASNYGYTF.

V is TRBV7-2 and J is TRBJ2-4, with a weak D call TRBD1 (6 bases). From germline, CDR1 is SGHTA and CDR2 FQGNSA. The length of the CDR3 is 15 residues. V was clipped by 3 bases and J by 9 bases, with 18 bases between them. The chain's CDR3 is CASSLPQGGLGIQYF. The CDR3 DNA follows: TGTGCCAGCAGCTTGCCACAGGGCGGATTAGGCATTCAGTACTTC. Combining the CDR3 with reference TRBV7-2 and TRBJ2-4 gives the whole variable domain GAGVSQSPSNKVTEKGKDVELRCDPISGHTALYWYRQSLGQGLEFLIYFQGNSAPDKSGLPSDRFSAERTGGSVSTLTIQRTQQEDSAVYLCASSLPQGGLGIQYFGAGTRLSVL.

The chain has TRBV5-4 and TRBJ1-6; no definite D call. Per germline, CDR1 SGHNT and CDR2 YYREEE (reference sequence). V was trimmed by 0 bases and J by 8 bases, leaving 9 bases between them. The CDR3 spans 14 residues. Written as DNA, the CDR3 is TGTGCCAGCAGCTTGGACCAGCGGGATTCACCCCTCCACTTT. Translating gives CASSLDQRDSPLHF.

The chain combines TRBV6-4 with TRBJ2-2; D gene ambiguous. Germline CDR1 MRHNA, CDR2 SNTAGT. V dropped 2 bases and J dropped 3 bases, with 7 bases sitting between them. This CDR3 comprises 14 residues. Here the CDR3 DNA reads TGTGCCAGCAGTGACAAACTTGACACCGGGGAGCTGTTTTTT. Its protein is CASSDKLDTGELFF.

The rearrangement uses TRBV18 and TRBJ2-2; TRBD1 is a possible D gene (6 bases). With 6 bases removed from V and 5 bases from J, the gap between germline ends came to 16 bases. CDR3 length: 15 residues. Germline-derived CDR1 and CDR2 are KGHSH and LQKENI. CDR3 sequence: CASSKGGADTGELFF. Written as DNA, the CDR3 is TGTGCCAGCTCCAAAGGGGGAGCAGATACCGGGGAGCTGTTTTTT.

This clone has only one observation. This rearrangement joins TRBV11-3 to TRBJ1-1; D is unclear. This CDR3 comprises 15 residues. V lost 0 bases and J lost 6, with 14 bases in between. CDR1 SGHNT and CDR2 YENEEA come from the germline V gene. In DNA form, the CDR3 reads TGTGCCAGCAGCTTAGATCTAGCCCAGGCGGCTGAAGCTTTCTTT. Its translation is CASSLDLAQAAEAFF.

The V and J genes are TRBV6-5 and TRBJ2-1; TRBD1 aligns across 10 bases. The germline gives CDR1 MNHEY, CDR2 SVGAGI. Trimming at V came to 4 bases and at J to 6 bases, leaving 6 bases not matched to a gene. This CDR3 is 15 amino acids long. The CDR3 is CASSLDRGGCNEQFF. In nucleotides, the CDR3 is TGTGCCAGCAGTTTGGACAGGGGGGGGTGCAATGAGCAGTTCTTC.

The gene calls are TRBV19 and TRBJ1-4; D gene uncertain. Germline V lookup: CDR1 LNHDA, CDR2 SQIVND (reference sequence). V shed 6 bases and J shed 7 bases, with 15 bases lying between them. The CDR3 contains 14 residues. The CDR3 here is CASRSLRAAEKLFF. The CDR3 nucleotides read TGTGCCAGTAGATCCCTGAGGGCGGCTGAAAAACTGTTTTTT.

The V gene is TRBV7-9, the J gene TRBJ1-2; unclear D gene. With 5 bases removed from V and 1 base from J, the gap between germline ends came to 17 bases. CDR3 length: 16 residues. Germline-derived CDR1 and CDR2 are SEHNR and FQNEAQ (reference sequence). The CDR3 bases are TGTGCCAGCAGCCCCGGCGGGAGGGCCCGTAACTATGGCTACACCTTC. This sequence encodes CASSPGGRARNYGYTF. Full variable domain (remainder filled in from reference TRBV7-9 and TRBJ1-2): DTGVSQNPRHKITKRGQNVTFRCDPISEHNRLYWYRQTLGQGPEFLTYFQNEAQLEKSRLLSDRFSAERPKGSFSTLEIQRTEQGDSAMYLCASSPGGRARNYGYTFGSGTRLTVV.

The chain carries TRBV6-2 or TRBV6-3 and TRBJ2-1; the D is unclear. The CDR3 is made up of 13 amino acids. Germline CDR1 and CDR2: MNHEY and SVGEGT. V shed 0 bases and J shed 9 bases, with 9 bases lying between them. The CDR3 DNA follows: TGTGCCAGCAGTTACTCGACTGGCGGTGAGCAGTTCTTC. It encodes CASSYSTGGEQFF.

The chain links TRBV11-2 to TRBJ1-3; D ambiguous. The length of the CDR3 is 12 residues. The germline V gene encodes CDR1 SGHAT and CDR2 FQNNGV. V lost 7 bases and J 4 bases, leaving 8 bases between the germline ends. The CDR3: CASIHRGNTIYF. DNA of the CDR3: TGTGCCAGCATCCATCGGGGAAACACCATATATTTT.

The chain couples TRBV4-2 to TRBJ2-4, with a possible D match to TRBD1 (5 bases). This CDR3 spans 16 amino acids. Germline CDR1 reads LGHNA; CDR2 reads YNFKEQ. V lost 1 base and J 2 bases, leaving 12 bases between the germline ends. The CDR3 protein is CASSQVGHESKNIQYF. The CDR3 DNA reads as TGTGCCAGCAGCCAAGTGGGGCACGAGTCCAAAAACATTCAGTACTTC.

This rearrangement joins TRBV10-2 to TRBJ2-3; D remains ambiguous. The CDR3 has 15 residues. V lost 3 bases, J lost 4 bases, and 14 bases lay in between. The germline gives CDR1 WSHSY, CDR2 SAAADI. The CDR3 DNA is TGCGCCAGCAGTGATTCGTCGGCTGGAGCAGATACGCAGTATTTT. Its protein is CASSDSSAGADTQYF.

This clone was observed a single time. This CDR3 reads CASREQGMNTEAFF. The CDR3 DNA follows: TGTGCCAGCAGGGAACAGGGAATGAACACTGAAGCTTTCTTT. The chain couples TRBV2 to TRBJ1-1, with D tentatively TRBD1 (6 bases). V was trimmed by 6 bases and J by 0 bases, leaving 11 bases between them. Germline lookup yields CDR1 SNHLY and CDR2 FYNNEI. This CDR3 has 14 amino acids.

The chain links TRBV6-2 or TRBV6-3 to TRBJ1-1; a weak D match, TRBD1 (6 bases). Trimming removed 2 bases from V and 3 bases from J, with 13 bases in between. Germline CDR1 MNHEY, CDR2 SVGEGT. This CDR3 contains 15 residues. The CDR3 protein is CASSYSGTLDTEAFF. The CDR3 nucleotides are TGTGCCAGCAGTTACAGCGGGACACTGGACACTGAAGCTTTCTTT.

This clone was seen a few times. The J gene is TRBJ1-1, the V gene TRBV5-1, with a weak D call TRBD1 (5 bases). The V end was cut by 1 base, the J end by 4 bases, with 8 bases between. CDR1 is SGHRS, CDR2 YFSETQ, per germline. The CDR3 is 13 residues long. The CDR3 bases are TGCGCCAGCAGCTTGATCGGGGGCACTGAAGCTTTCTTT. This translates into CASSLIGGTEAFF.

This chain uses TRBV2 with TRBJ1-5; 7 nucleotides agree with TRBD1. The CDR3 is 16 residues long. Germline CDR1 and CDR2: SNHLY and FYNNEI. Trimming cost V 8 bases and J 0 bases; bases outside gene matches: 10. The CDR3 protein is CASLSDRVNSNQPQHF. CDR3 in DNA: TGTGCCAGCCTTAGTGACAGGGTCAATAGCAATCAGCCCCAGCATTTT. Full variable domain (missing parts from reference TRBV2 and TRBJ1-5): EPEVTQTPSHQVTQMGQEVILRCVPISNHLYFYWYRQILGQKVEFLVSFYNNEISEKSEIFDDQFSVERPDGSNFTLKIRSTKLEDSAMYFCASLSDRVNSNQPQHFGDGTRLSIL.

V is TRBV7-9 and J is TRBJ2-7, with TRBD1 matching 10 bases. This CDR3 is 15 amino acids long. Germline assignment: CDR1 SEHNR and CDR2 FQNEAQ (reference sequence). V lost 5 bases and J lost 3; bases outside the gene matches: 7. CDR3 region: CASSPGTGVNYEQYV. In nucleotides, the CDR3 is TGTGCCAGCAGCCCTGGGACAGGGGTCAACTACGAGCAGTACGTC.

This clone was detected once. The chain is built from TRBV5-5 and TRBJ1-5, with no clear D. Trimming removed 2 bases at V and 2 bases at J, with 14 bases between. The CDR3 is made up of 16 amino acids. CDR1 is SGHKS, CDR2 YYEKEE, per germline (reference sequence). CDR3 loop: CASSFAGGQRNQPQHF. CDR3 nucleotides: TGTGCCAGCAGCTTCGCAGGCGGGCAACGCAATCAGCCCCAGCATTTT. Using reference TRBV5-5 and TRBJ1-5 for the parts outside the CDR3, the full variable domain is DAGVTQSPTHLIKTRGQQVTLRCSPISGHKSVSWYQQVLGQGPQFIFQYYEKEERGRGNFPDRFSARQFPNYSSELNVNALLLGDSALYLCASSFAGGQRNQPQHFGDGTRLSIL.

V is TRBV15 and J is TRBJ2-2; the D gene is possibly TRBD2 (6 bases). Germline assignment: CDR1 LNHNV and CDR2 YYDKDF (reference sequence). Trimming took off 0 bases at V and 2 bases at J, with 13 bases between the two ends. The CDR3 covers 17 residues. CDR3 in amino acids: CATSRDRRRGNTGELFF. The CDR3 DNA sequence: TGTGCCACCAGCAGAGATCGGCGGCGGGGTAACACCGGGGAGCTGTTTTTT.

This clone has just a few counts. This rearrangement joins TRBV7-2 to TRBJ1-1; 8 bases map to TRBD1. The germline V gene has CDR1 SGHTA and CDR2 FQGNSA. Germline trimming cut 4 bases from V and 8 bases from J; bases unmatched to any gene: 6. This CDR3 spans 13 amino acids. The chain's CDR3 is CASSYGQGVEAFF. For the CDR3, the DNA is TGTGCCAGCAGCTACGGACAGGGAGTGGAAGCTTTCTTT.

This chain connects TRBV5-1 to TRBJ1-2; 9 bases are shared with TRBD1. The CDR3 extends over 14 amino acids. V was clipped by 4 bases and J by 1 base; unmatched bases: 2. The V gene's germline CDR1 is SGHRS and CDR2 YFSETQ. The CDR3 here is CASSPDRGNYGYTF. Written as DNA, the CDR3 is TGCGCCAGCAGCCCGGACAGGGGTAACTATGGCTACACCTTC.

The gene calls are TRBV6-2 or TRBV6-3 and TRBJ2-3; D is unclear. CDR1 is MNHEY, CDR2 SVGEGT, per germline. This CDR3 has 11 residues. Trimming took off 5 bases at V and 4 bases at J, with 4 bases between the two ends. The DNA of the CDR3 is TGTGCCAGCAGTGCGCCAGATACGCAGTATTTT. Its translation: CASSAPDTQYF.

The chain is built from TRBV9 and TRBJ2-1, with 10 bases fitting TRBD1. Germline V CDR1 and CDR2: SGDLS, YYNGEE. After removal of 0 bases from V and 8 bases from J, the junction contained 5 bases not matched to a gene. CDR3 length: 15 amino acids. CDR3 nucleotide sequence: TGTGCCAGCAGCGTAGTGGGGACAGGGGTTGATGAGCAGTTCTTC. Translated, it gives CASSVVGTGVDEQFF.

The DNA for the CDR3 is TGTGCCAGCAGCGCATGGACAGGGAGCTACAATGAGCAGTTCTTC. Protein product: CASSAWTGSYNEQFF. The rearrangement links TRBV7-2 to TRBJ2-1, with 8 bases aligning to TRBD1. Unmatched junction bases numbered 6, after V lost 5 bases and J lost 3 bases. This CDR3 has 15 residues. Germline V gene data show CDR1 as SGHTA and CDR2 as FQGNSA.

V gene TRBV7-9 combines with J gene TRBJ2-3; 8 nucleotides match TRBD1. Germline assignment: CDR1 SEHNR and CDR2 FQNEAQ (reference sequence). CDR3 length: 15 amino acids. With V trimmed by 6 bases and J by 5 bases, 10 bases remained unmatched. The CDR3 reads CASRPYRGAGDTQYF. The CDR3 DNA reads TGTGCCAGCAGACCTTACAGGGGGGCGGGAGATACGCAGTATTTT.

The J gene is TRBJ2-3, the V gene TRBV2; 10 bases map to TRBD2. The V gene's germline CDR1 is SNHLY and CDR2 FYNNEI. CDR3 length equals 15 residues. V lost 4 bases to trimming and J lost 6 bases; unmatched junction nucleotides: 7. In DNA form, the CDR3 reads TGTGCCAGCAGTGCGAGACTAGCGGGCTTGGATACGCAGTATTTT. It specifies CASSARLAGLDTQYF.

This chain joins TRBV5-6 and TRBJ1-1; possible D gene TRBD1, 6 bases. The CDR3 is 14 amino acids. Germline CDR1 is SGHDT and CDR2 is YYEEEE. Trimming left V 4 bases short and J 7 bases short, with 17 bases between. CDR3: CASSQTPGHREAFF. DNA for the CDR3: TGTGCCAGCAGCCAGACTCCGGGACACCGTGAAGCTTTCTTT.

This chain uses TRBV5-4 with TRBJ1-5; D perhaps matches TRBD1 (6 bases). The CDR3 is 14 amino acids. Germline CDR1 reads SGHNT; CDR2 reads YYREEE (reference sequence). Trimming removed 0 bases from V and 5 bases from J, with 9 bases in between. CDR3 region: CASSLDREDQPQHF. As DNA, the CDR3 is TGTGCCAGCAGCTTGGACAGGGAAGATCAGCCCCAGCATTTT.